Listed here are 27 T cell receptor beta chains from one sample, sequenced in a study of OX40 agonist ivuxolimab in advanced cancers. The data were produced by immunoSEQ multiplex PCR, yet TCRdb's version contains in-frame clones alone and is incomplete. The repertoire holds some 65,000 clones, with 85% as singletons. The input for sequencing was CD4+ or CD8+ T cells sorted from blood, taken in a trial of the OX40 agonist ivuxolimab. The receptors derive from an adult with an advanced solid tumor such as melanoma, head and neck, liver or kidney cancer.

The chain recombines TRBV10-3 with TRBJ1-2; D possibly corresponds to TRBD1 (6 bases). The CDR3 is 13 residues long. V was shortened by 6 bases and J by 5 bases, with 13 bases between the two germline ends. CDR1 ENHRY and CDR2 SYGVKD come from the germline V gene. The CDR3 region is CAISQGTQYGYTF. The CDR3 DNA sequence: TGTGCCATCAGCCAGGGGACCCAGTATGGCTACACCTTC.

The CDR3 loop is CASSLRAVNTEAFF. CDR3 in DNA: TGTGCCAGCAGTTTAAGGGCAGTGAACACTGAAGCTTTCTTT. V gene TRBV28 combines with J gene TRBJ1-1; no definite D call. Germline assignment: CDR1 MDHEN and CDR2 SYDVKM. The CDR3 runs 14 residues. V lost 2 bases to trimming and J lost 0 bases, with 7 bases between them.

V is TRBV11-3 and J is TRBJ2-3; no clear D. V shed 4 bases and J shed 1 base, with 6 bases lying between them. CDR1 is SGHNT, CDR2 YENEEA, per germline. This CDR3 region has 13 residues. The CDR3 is CASSYRRTDTQYF. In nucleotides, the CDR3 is TGTGCCAGCAGCTACCGCCGCACAGATACGCAGTATTTT. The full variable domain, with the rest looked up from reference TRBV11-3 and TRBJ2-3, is EAGVVQSPRYKIIEKKQPVAFWCNPISGHNTLYWYLQNLGQGPELLIRYENEEAVDDSQLPKDRFSAERLKGVDSTLKIQPAELGDSAVYLCASSYRRTDTQYFGPGTRLTVL.

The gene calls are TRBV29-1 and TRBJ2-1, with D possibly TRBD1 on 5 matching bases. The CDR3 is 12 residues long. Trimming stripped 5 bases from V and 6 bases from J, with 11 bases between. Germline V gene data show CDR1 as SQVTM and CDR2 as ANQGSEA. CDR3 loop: CSVSGSGNEQFF. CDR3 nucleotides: TGCAGCGTTTCAGGGTCGGGCAATGAGCAGTTCTTC.

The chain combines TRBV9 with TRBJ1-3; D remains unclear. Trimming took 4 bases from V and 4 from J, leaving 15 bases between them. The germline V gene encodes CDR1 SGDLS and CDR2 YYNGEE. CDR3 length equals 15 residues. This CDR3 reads CASSPFGVGGNTIYF. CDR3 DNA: TGTGCCAGCAGCCCCTTCGGGGTAGGCGGAAACACCATATATTTT.

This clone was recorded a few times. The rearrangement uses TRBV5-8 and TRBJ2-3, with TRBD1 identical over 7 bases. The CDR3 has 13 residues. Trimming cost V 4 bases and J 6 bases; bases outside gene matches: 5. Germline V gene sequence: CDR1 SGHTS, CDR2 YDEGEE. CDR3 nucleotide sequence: TGTGCCAGCAGCACGACAGGGACCGATACGCAGTATTTT. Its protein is CASSTTGTDTQYF.

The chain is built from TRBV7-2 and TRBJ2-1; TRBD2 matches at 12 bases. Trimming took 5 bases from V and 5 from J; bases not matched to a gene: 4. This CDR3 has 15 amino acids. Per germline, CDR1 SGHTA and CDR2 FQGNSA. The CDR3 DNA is TGTGCCAGCAGCCTCCGACTAGCGGGGGACAATGAGCAGTTCTTC. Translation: CASSLRLAGDNEQFF.

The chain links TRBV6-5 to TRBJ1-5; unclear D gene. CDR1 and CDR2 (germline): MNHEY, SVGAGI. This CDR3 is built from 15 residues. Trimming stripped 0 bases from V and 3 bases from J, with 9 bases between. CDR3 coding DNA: TGTGCCAGCAGTTACTCGTTTGACATCAATCAGCCCCAGCATTTT. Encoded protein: CASSYSFDINQPQHF.

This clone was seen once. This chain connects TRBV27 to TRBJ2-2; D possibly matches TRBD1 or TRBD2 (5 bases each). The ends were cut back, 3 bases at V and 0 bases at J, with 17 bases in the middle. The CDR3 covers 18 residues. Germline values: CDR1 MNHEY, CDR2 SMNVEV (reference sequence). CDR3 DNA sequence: TGTGCCAGCAGTTTGCGTCTATTGAGGGGTTCGAACACCGGGGAGCTGTTTTTT. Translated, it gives CASSLRLLRGSNTGELFF.

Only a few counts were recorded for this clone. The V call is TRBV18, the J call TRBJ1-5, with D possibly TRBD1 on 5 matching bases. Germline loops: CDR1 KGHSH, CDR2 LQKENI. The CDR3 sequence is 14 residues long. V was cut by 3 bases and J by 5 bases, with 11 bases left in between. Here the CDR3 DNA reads TGTGCCAGCTCACCTGGACAAGACTATCAGCCCCAGCATTTT. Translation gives CASSPGQDYQPQHF.

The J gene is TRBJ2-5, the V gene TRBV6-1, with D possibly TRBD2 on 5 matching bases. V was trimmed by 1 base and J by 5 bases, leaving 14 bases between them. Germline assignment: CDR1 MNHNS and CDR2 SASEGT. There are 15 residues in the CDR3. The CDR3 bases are TGTGCCAGCAGTGAAGAGGTTAGCGTAGGGGAGACCCAGTACTTC. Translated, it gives CASSEEVSVGETQYF.

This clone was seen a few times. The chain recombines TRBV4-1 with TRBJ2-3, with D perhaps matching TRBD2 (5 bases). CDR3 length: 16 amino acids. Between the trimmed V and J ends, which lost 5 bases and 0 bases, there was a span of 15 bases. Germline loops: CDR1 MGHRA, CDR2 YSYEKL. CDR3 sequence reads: CASSYGLTTSTDTQYF. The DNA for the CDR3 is TGCGCCAGCAGCTACGGACTTACCACTAGCACAGATACGCAGTATTTT.

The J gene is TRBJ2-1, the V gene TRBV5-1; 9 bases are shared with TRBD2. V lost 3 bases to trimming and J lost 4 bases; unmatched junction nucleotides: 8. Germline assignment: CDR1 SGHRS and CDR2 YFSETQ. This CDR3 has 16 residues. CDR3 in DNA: TGCGCCAGCAGCTCCGAGGGGCTAGCGGGGTACAATGAGCAGTTCTTC. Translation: CASSSEGLAGYNEQFF.

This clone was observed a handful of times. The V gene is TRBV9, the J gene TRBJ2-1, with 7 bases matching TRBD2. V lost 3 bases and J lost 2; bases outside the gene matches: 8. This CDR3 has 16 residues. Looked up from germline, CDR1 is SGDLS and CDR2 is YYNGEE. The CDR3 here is CASSEGGSHPYNEQFF. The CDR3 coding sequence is TGTGCCAGCAGCGAAGGCGGGAGTCACCCCTACAATGAGCAGTTCTTC.

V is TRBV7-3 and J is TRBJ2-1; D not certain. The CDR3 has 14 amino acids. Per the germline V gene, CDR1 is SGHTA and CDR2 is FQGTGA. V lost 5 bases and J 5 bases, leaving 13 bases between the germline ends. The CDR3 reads CASSESLVHNEQFF. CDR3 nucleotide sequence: TGTGCCAGCAGCGAGTCTCTAGTACACAATGAGCAGTTCTTC. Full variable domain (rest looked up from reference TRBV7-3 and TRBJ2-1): GAGVSQTPSNKVTEKGKYVELRCDPISGHTALYWYRQSLGQGPEFLIYFQGTGAADDSGLPNDRFFAVRPEGSVSTLKIQRTERGDSAVYLCASSESLVHNEQFFGPGTRLTVL.

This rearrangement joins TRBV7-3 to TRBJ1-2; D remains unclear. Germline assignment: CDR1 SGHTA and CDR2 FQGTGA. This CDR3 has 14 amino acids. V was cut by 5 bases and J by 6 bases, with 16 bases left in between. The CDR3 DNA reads TGTGCCAGCAGCCCCCCCCAGGCCCCAGATGGCTACACCTTC. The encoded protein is CASSPPQAPDGYTF.

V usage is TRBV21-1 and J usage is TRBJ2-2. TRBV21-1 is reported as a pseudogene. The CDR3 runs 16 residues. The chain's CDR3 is CASSHPSWGNTGELFF. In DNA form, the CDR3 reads TGTGCCAGCAGCCACCCCTCCTGGGGGAACACCGGGGAGCTGTTTTTT.

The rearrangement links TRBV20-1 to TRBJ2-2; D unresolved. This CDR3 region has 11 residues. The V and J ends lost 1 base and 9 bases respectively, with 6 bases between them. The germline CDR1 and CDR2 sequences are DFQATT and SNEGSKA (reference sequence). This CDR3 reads CSARVGRELFF. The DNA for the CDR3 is TGCAGTGCTAGAGTGGGTAGGGAGCTGTTTTTT.

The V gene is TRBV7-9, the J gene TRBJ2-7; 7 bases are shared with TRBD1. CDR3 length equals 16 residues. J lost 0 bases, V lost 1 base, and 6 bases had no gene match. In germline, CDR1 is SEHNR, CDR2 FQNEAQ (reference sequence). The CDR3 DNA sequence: TGTGCCAGCAGCTTAGGATCCAGGGGGAACTCCTACGAGCAGTACTTC. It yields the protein CASSLGSRGNSYEQYF.

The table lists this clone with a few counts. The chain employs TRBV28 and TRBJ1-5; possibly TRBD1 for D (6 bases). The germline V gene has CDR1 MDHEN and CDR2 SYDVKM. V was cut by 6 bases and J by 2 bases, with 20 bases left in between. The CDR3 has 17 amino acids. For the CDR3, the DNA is TGTGCCAGCAGCCAGGGGTACTCAGGGATAGGCAATCAGCCCCAGCATTTT. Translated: CASSQGYSGIGNQPQHF. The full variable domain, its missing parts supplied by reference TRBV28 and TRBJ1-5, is DVKVTQSSRYLVKRTGEKVFLECVQDMDHENMFWYRQDPGLGLRLIYFSYDVKMKEKGDIPEGYSVSREKKERFSLILESASTNQTSMYLCASSQGYSGIGNQPQHFGDGTRLSIL.

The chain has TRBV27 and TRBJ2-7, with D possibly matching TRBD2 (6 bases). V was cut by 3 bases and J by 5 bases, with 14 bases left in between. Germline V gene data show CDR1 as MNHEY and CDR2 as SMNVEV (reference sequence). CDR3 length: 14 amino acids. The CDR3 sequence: CASSFFGGLDEQYF. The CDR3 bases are TGTGCCAGCAGTTTCTTCGGGGGACTGGACGAGCAGTACTTC.

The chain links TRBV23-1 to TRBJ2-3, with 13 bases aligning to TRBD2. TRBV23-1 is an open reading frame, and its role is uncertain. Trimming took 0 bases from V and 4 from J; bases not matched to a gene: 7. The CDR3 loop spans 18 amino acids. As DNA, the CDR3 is TGCGCCAGCAGTCAATCCACTAGCGGGAGGGCCCCCGCAGATACGCAGTATTTT. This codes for CASSQSTSGRAPADTQYF.

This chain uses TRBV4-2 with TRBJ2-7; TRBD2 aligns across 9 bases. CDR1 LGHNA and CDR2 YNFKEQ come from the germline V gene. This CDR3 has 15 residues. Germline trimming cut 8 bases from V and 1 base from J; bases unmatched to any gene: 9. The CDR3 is CASASGELVSYEQYF. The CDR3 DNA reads TGTGCCAGCGCTAGCGGGGAGTTAGTGTCCTACGAGCAGTACTTC.

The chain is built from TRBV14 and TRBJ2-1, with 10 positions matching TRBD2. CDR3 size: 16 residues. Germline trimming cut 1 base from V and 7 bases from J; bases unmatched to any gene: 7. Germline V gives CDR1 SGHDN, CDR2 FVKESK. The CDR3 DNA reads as TGTGCCAGCAGCCAAGCCTGGGGACTAGCGTTAAATGAGCAGTTCTTC. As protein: CASSQAWGLALNEQFF.

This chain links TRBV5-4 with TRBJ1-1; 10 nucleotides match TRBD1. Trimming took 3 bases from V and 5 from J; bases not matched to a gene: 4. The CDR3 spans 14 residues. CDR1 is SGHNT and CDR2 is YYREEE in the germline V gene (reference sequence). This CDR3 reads CASSWTGGITEAFF. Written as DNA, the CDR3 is TGTGCCAGCAGCTGGACAGGGGGTATTACTGAAGCTTTCTTT.

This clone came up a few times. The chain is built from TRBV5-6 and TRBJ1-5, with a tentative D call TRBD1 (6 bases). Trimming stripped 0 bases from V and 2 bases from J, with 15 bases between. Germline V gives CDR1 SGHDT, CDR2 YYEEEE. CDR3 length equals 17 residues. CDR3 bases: TGTGCCAGCAGCTTGGCCGGGGGGGCGAAGGGCAATCAGCCCCAGCATTTT. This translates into CASSLAGGAKGNQPQHF.

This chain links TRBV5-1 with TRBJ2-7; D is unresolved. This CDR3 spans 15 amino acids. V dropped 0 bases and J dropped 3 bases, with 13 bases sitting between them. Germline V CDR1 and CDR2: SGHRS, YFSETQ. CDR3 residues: CASSLDGRQYYEQYF. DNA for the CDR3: TGCGCCAGCAGCTTGGACGGCAGGCAGTACTACGAGCAGTACTTC.